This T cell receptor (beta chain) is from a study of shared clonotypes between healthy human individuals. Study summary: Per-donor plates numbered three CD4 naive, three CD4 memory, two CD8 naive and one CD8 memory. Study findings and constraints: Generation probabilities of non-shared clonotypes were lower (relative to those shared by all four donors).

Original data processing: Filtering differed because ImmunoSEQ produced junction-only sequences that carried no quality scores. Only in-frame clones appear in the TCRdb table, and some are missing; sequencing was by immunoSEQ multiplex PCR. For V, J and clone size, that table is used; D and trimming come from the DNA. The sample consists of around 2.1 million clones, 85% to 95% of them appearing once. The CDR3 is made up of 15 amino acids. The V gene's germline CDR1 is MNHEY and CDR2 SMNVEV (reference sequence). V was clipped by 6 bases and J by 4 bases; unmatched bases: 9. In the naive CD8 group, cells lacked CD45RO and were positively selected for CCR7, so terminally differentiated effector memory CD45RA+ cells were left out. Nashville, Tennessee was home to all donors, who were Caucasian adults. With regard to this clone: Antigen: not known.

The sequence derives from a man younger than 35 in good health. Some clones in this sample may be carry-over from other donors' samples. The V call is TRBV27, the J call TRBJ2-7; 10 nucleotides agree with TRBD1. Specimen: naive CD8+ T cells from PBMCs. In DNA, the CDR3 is TGTGCCAGCAGACCGAGAGGGACAGGGGCTTACGAGCAGTACTTC. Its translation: CASRPRGTGAYEQYF.